This T cell receptor (beta chain) stems from a study of T cells after yellow fever vaccination (dated by TCRdb to about 2019). Context from the whole study: The SMART-Seq v4 Ultra Low Input RNA kit was used to prepare libraries from fractions with low cell numbers. Blood was drawn at multiple timepoints before and after primary and secondary immunization, with bulk PBMC replicates and cell subsets isolated. To follow T-cell clones before and after both primary and booster YFV17D yellow fever vaccination, bulk TCR alpha and beta repertoires underwent longitudinal sequencing. Two healthy male donors made up the cohort, one aged 18 to 30 years and the other aged 30 to 40 years. Broader findings and caveats from the paper: A small fraction of clonotypes showed up in both the CD4 and CD8 compartments, probably as a result of convergent recombination. Only a couple of donors were included in the study, so the extent to which the findings can be generalized is limited. Compared with the primary T-cell response, the secondary T-cell response was faster but weaker, reaching its peak on day 5 rather than on day 15. Most clones expanded after primary vaccination were re-detected after the booster (about 95% of CD4 and around 88% of CD8), suggesting broad memory maintenance. FACS-sorted repertoires could contain abundant contaminating clonotypes from the bulk population, so computational filtering was required.

Reading the germline V gene gives CDR1 LGHNT and CDR2 FRNRAP. The germline V and J ends show losses of 1 base and 5 bases respectively, and no gene match explains 6 bases of the junction. The CDR3 holds 16 amino acids from the cysteine to the phenylalanine. CDR3 DNA is the only sequence kept; it has 48 bases, read in frame from the first base. Synthesis of TCR cDNA relied on 5'RACE template switching, a step that introduced a universal primer site along with unique molecular identifiers. Priming for cDNA synthesis came from both the TCR alpha and TCR beta constant segments. Library amplification used two PCR steps, and the second PCR step added sample barcodes and sequencing adapters. Sequencing of libraries was performed on Illumina HiSeq 2500 (2x100 bp) or NovaSeq (2x150 bp). The study's processing was this. MIGEC was used to demultiplex reads and collapse the reads into UMI consensus sequences, and MiXCR was used for V(D)J alignment. Vaccine-responding clonotypes were identified with edgeR using replicate PBMC samples, with FDR below 0.01 and a log2 fold change above 5 up to day 15 being required. Bulk clonotypes were assigned CD4 or CD8 identity according to which sequenced CD4 or CD8 repertoire held them at higher abundance. Clones were called with MiXCR by TCRdb after fastp trimmed the public reads at Q25, and only in-frame beta chains were retained. Identical CDR3 proteins give one entry, which carries the most common genes and DNA. TCRdb's processing, not the authors', yielded these V and J calls. Present in this sample are some 110,000 distinct CDR3 sequences, about 7.2% of which were seen just once. In total, the top ten clones hold approximately 2.7% of the sample.

The treatment or condition label corresponds to: live attenuated yellow fever vaccine strain. A standard Ficoll-Paque protocol was used to isolate PBMCs from peripheral blood. Dynabeads CD4 and CD8 positive selection kits were used to isolate CD4 and CD8 T-cell fractions. TriZol was used to extract RNA from bulk PBMCs, from CD4 and CD8 fractions, and from dextramer-positive and dextramer-negative fractions. Concerning this clonotype itself: No cognate antigen has been identified for it. Base qualities are missing; no much larger clone stands one base away.

Recombination connected TRBV12-5 to TRBJ2-1, with 9 bases aligning to TRBD1. Sequenced material: CD4+ T cells sorted from PBMCs, taken 35 to 50 days after the first yellow fever vaccination. The origin of this receptor is a young man who received the YFV17D yellow fever vaccine. The nucleotides are TGTGCTAGTGGTTTGGCAGACAGGGGGAGCAACAATGAGCAGTTCTTC. Its protein product is CASGLADRGSNNEQFF.